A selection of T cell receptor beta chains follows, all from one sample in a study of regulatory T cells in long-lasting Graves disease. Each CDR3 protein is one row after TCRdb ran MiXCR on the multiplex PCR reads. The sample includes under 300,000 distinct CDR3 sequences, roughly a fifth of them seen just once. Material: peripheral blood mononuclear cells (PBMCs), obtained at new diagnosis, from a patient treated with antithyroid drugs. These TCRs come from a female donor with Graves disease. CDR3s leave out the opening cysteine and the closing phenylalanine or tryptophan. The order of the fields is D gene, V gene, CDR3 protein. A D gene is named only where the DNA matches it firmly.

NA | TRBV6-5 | ASSYLGFNQPQH
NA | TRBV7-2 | ASSSPDRGGGRTQY
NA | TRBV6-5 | ASSYAVGFGGYT
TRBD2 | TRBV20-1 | SASGGRETQY
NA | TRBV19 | ASSIELRGAARGYT
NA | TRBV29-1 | SIWTAGGYT
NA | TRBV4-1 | ASSQAGTTYSPLH
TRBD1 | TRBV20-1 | SATLGTGANTEAF
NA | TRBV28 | ASSSPRSSSSHEQF
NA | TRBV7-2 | ASSLANSAPIGQY
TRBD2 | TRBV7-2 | ASSPEAGGPYNEQF
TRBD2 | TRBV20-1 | SATTSGEKNIQY
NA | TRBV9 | ASSVGAVASGNTIY
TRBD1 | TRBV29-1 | SVDRGTGELF
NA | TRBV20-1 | SAPKTGRNTEAF
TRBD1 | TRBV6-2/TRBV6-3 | ASSYSRQGATQY
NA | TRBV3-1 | ASSQDTGEDPAYGELF
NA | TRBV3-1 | ASSQGAGMPY
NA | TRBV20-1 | SASPGRGGNQPQH
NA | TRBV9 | ASRKDAGPGELF
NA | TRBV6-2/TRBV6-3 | ASSSPFRGYTEAF
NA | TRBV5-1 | ASSLDGRGAEAF
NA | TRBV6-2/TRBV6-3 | ASTHGRTEAF
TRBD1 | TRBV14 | ASSGDRGRTDTQY
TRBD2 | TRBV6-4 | ASSDVRGGPEETQY
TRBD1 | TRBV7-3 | ASSLAPGQGGNTEAF
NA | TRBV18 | ASSPPWGSTDTQY
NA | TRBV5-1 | ASSLEGTGLTSGRGDTQY
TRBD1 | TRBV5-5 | ASSWSGGPSNQPQH
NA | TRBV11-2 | ASSRGLAGDETQY
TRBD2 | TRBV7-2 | ASSYSGGDYNEQF
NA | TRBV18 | ASSPVGGIRSYEQY
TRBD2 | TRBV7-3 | ASSAQSSGRITDTQY
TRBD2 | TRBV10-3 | AISPGGTPTGELF
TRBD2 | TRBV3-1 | ASSQDPPLMWRGVGNEQF
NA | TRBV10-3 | AINGQQNTEAF
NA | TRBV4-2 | ASSSPAWGTEAF
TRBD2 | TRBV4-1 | ASSSLTSGNPDTQY
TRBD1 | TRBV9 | ASSPGQAMQETQY
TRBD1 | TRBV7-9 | ASSRDSNTEAF
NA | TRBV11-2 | ASSTNQGRAVSHEQY
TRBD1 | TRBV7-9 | ASSRIVGQVDEQY